This T cell receptor beta chain is drawn from a study of T cell responses to AZD1222 COVID-19 vaccine. Study results and limitations: Donors were largely white British and mainly female; clonal diversity was possibly underestimated. Along spike, vaccine-associated CD4 TCRs were found throughout, with dominance at 160-218 and 743-854. Of spike-specific TCRs, nearly half reportedly target regions left unmutated in variants.

The length of the CDR3 is 17 residues. The V end was cut by 1 base, the J end by 4 bases, with 18 bases between. The germline V gene encodes CDR1 LGHNA and CDR2 YSLEER. On this clone itself: As yet, its antigen is unknown.

Produced via immunoSEQ multiplex PCR; TCRdb's table is partial and in-frame only. The top ten clones hold roughly 8% of a sample with roughly 110,000 clones, about 90% of them seen once. The sample here was peripheral blood, taken 28 days after the second AZD1222 dose. The source of this sequence is an adult who received the AZD1222 COVID-19 vaccine. The V call is TRBV4-3, the J call TRBJ2-3; possibly TRBD2 for D (5 bases). DNA of the CDR3: TGCGCCAGCAGCCAAGTGCGTGTTACCACCGGGGCAGATACGCAGTATTTT. Translating gives CASSQVRVTTGADTQYF.